The entry that follows covers one TCR beta chain sequence. As yet, its antigen is unknown. CDR1 and CDR2 from the germline V gene are ENHRY and SYGVKD. The CDR3 is 12 residues long. V was shortened by 2 bases and J by 2 bases, with 3 bases between the two germline ends. These data are taken from a study of T cells in localized non-small cell lung cancer. Study-level points and caveats: Within adjacent lung there appeared a median approximately 58 of the top 100 tumor clones.

Measured with immunoSEQ multiplex PCR; TCRdb has only the in-frame clones, and not every one. Among about 30,000 clones listed, more than 75% were seen once. The chain employs TRBV10-3 and TRBJ1-2, with D unresolved. Sequencing was performed on peripheral blood, taken before any cancer treatment. This sequence originates from a female donor at least 60 years old with stage III squamous cell lung carcinoma. The CDR3 DNA is TGTGCCATCAGTGAGGGGAACTATGGCTACACCTTC. Amino acids: CAISEGNYGYTF.